These 18 T cell receptor beta chains were all obtained from the same sample, sequenced in a study of T cell repertoires in cytomegalovirus infection. Each CDR3 protein gets one entry after TCRdb re-called the reads with MiXCR. The table shows about 570,000 distinct CDR3 sequences, with 40% occurring only once. These TCRs are of unknown antigen specificity. The material was cultured PBMCs, obtained from culture after CMV antigen stimulation. Every receptor here comes from a human donor in good health (CMV status not recorded). Some clones in this sample may be carry-over from other donors' samples.

There are a few counts of this clonotype. The V and J genes are TRBV27 and TRBJ2-7, with D possibly matching TRBD1 (6 bases). The CDR3 covers 15 residues. Germline V lookup: CDR1 MNHEY, CDR2 SMNVEV (reference sequence). Trimming took 2 bases from V and 1 from J, leaving 12 bases between them. CDR3: CASSLGGVTSYEQYF. CDR3 in DNA: TGTGCCAGCAGTTTAGGGGGCGTAACGTCCTACGAGCAGTACTTC.

The V and J genes are TRBV2 and TRBJ2-3; D possibly uses TRBD1 or TRBD2 (5 bases each). Trimming pared 4 bases from V and 7 bases from J, leaving 12 bases between. The CDR3 has 13 amino acids. CDR1 and CDR2 from the germline V gene are SNHLY and FYNNEI. CDR3 in DNA: TGTGCCAGCAGTGTGGGGGTAGGCAATACGCAGTATTTT. This encodes CASSVGVGNTQYF.

The chain combines TRBV7-2 with TRBJ1-6, with a tentative D call TRBD1 (5 bases). Per germline, CDR1 SGHTA and CDR2 FQGNSA. V was cut by 7 bases and J by 3 bases, with 16 bases left in between. The CDR3 spans 16 residues. The CDR3 DNA follows: TGTGCCAGCACCTACCCCGGGGCGCTCTATAATTCACCCCTCCACTTT. This codes for CASTYPGALYNSPLHF.

The chain carries TRBV6-1 and TRBJ1-1; 7 bases align to TRBD1. The CDR3 is 16 residues long. The germline CDR1 and CDR2 sequences are MNHNS and SASEGT. Trimming at V came to 3 bases and at J to 8 bases, leaving 15 bases not matched to a gene. The CDR3 loop is CASSDNGDSPHLEAFF. The DNA for the CDR3 is TGTGCCAGCAGTGATAACGGGGACAGCCCACATCTCGAAGCTTTCTTT.

The chain combines TRBV7-2 with TRBJ2-4, with 10 nucleotides matching TRBD1. This CDR3 has 14 amino acids. The trim removed 7 bases at V and 7 bases at J, leaving 7 bases unmatched. The germline V gene has CDR1 SGHTA and CDR2 FQGNSA. CDR3 region: CASTVGQGVNIQYF. The CDR3 coding sequence is TGTGCCAGCACCGTCGGACAGGGGGTGAACATTCAGTACTTC.

The rearrangement joins TRBV7-2 to TRBJ2-2, with TRBD2 matching 13 bases. CDR3 length: 16 amino acids. Unmatched junction bases numbered 5, after V lost 4 bases and J lost 6 bases. Germline V lookup: CDR1 SGHTA, CDR2 FQGNSA. CDR3 loop: CASSSTLAGGSGELFF. The CDR3 coding sequence is TGTGCCAGCAGCTCCACACTAGCGGGAGGGTCCGGGGAGCTGTTTTTT.

This chain joins TRBV24-1 and TRBJ2-7; TRBD2 is a possible D gene (5 bases). Per germline, CDR1 KGHDR and CDR2 SFDVKD. Trimming removed 3 bases at V and 6 bases at J, with 8 bases between. The CDR3 extends over 12 amino acids. The DNA for the CDR3 is TGTGCCACCAGTGATGGACTGGGCGAGCAGTACTTC. As protein: CATSDGLGEQYF.

A single count supports this clonotype. The chain couples TRBV6-1 to TRBJ2-1, with 12 bases identical to TRBD2. V shed 7 bases and J 8 bases; nucleotides not matched to a gene: 6. Germline values: CDR1 MNHNS, CDR2 SASEGT. The CDR3 consists of 14 residues. The CDR3 DNA follows: TGTGCCAGCACCGTGACTAGCGGGAGCCATGAGCAGTTCTTC. This gives the protein CASTVTSGSHEQFF.

The V and J genes are TRBV7-4 and TRBJ2-1; 8 bases agree with TRBD1. The CDR3 covers 14 residues. V was pared by 1 base and J by 8 bases, with 4 bases of the junction left unmatched. Per germline, CDR1 SGHVT and CDR2 SQSDAQ. CDR3 nucleotides: TGTGCCAGCAGCTTAGTGGGACAGGATGATGAGCAGTTCTTC. Protein: CASSLVGQDDEQFF.

This clonotype turned up a few times. The V and J genes are TRBV3-1 and TRBJ2-2; D gene uncertain. This CDR3 comprises 13 residues. The V gene's germline CDR1 is LGHDT and CDR2 YNNKEL (reference sequence). Trimming left V 1 base short and J 6 bases short, with 6 bases between. For the CDR3, the DNA is TGTGCCAGCAGCCAAGGCTGGGCCGGGGAGCTGTTTTTT. It codes for CASSQGWAGELFF.

This clonotype was counted ten times or more. The chain carries TRBV7-6 and TRBJ2-5; possibly TRBD2 for D (5 bases). The V end was cut by 5 bases, the J end by 0 bases, with 13 bases between. Germline CDR1 SGHVS, CDR2 FNYEAQ. CDR3 length: 15 residues. The CDR3 spells CASSARGGDQETQYF. The CDR3 bases are TGTGCCAGCAGCGCCCGGGGTGGAGACCAAGAGACCCAGTACTTC.

This clonotype appeared many times. This chain connects TRBV7-6 to TRBJ2-1; D remains ambiguous. The CDR3 is 16 residues long. V was shortened by 5 bases and J by 0 bases, with 14 bases between the two germline ends. Germline CDR1 is SGHVS and CDR2 is FNYEAQ. CDR3 amino acids: CASSLTYHSSYNEQFF. As DNA, the CDR3 is TGTGCCAGCAGCCTAACTTACCACTCCTCCTACAATGAGCAGTTCTTC.

This chain connects TRBV12-3 or TRBV12-4 to TRBJ2-1; D might be TRBD1 (6 bases). V lost 5 bases and J lost 4, with 9 bases in between. This CDR3 has 13 residues. CDR3 DNA: TGTGCCAGCAGTGGACAGATTTACAATGAGCAGTTCTTC. Its translation is CASSGQIYNEQFF.

J is TRBJ2-7 and V is TRBV7-3; 8 bases fit TRBD2. V lost 5 bases to trimming and J lost 0 bases; unmatched junction nucleotides: 3. The CDR3 covers 14 residues. CDR1 SGHTA and CDR2 FQGTGA come from the germline V gene. The CDR3 nucleotides read TGTGCCAGCAGCCAGACTAGCGACTCCTACGAGCAGTACTTC. Translated: CASSQTSDSYEQYF.

The CDR3 sequence is CASPRDGYTF. CDR3 coding DNA: TGTGCCAGCCCCAGGGATGGCTACACCTTC. V usage is TRBV2 and J usage is TRBJ1-2; D possibly corresponds to TRBD1 (5 bases). This CDR3 region has 10 residues. Germline V lookup: CDR1 SNHLY, CDR2 FYNNEI. V was cut by 8 bases and J by 6 bases, with 7 bases left in between.

This clonotype was counted a few times. The V gene is TRBV20-1, the J gene TRBJ1-5; weak D call: TRBD1 (5 bases). Trimming left V 5 bases short and J 5 bases short, with 19 bases between. The CDR3 runs to 15 residues. Germline loops: CDR1 DFQATT, CDR2 SNEGSKA (reference sequence). The CDR3 region has the DNA TGCAGTGCTGGGGGTATTTCTCCAAAAGATCAGCCCCAGCATTTT. Protein sequence: CSAGGISPKDQPQHF.

This chain joins TRBV6-2 or TRBV6-3 and TRBJ2-7; D remains ambiguous. CDR1 is MNHEY and CDR2 is SVGEGT in the germline V gene. This CDR3 contains 11 residues. V lost 5 bases, J lost 5 bases, and 7 bases lay in between. This chain's CDR3 is CASSTPDEQYF. For the CDR3, the DNA is TGTGCCAGCAGTACCCCGGACGAGCAGTACTTC.

The rearrangement joins TRBV7-9 to TRBJ2-5; a possible D gene is TRBD1 (7 bases). The V and J ends lost 3 bases and 6 bases respectively, with 17 bases between them. Germline V gives CDR1 SEHNR, CDR2 FQNEAQ (reference sequence). CDR3 length: 15 residues. The CDR3 DNA sequence: TGTGCCAGCAGCTTCGCACAGGGGAGGATGCAGACCCAGTACTTC. It encodes CASSFAQGRMQTQYF.